These 26 T cell receptor beta chains were all obtained from the same sample, sequenced in a study of cytomegalovirus exposure and HLA in healthy donors listed by TCRdb under 2017. Library construction relied on the immunoSEQ multiplex PCR assay. The multiplex PCR relied on a mix of 60 forward primers for TCR Vbeta segments and 13 reverse primers for TCR Jbeta segments. This immuneACCESS table, as held by TCRdb, lists in-frame sequences with V and J called but not all clones. Of the missing ones, under half trace to an unresolved V gene in checked studies; the others have no known cause. The table for this sample lists approximately 110,000 clones; about 78% of them were counted only once. Approximately 8.2% of the sample rests with the top ten. The specimen was PBMCs. The source of these receptors is a woman between 35 and 50 years old in good health and CMV-seropositive.

Remarks on this clone: The junction differs from germline at one of its ends, possibly a read error. The chain combines TRBV7-7 with TRBJ2-2; weak D call: TRBD2 (7 bases). This CDR3 is 19 amino acids long. The germline V gene encodes CDR1 SSHAT and CDR2 FNYEAQ (reference sequence). The CDR3 sequence is CASSRRYTKGGENTGELFF. CDR3 bases: TGTGCTAGCAGCCGCCGCTACACCAAGGGGGGGGAGAACACCGGGGAGCTGTTTTTT.

This chain connects TRBV7-2 to TRBJ1-2; D remains ambiguous. The CDR3 spans 12 residues. Trimming stripped 2 bases from V and 6 bases from J, with 7 bases between. Germline CDR1 SGHTA, CDR2 FQGNSA. Here the CDR3 DNA reads TGTGCCAGCAGCTTAAATCAGGATGGCTACACCTTC. This sequence encodes CASSLNQDGYTF.

A few counts support this clone. The rearrangement links TRBV7-9 to TRBJ2-7; D may be TRBD2 (5 bases). V lost 1 base, J lost 2 bases, and 12 bases lay in between. CDR3 length equals 15 residues. Germline values: CDR1 SEHNR, CDR2 FQNEAQ (reference sequence). The CDR3 is CASSLVLAKTYEQYF. CDR3 in DNA: TGTGCCAGCAGCTTAGTTCTAGCCAAGACCTACGAGCAGTACTTC. Looking up the rest from reference TRBV7-9 and TRBJ2-7 gives the full variable domain: DTGVSQNPRHKITKRGQNVTFRCDPISEHNRLYWYRQTLGQGPEFLTYFQNEAQLEKSRLLSDRFSAERPKGSFSTLEIQRTEQGDSAMYLCASSLVLAKTYEQYFGPGTRLTVT.

The chain has TRBV6-6 and TRBJ2-7; 8 bases match TRBD1. The CDR3 has 12 amino acids. CDR1 is MNHNY, CDR2 SVGAGI, per germline (reference sequence). V dropped 5 bases and J dropped 3; count of bases not matched to a gene: 0. DNA of the CDR3: TGTGCCAGCAGTACAGGGGGCTACGAGCAGTACTTC. Its translation is CASSTGGYEQYF.

The chain combines TRBV19 with TRBJ1-2; TRBD1 is a possible D gene (5 bases). V was shortened by 3 bases and J by 1 base, with 6 bases between the two germline ends. The CDR3 covers 13 residues. Germline CDR1 and CDR2: LNHDA and SQIVND (reference sequence). The CDR3 DNA reads TGTGCCAGTAGTATCCAGGGTAACTATGGCTACACCTTC. Protein product: CASSIQGNYGYTF.

The CDR3 coding sequence is TGTGCCAGCAGCGAACCCGGACAGGGTGGCGGGGAGCTGTTTTTT. It yields the protein CASSEPGQGGGELFF. V and J are TRBV9 and TRBJ2-2, with 8 bases fitting TRBD1. CDR1 and CDR2 from the germline V gene are SGDLS and YYNGEE. Unmatched junction bases numbered 8, after V lost 3 bases and J lost 7 bases. CDR3 length: 15 residues.

The V gene is TRBV2, the J gene TRBJ2-7, with D possibly being TRBD1 (5 bases). V lost 9 bases to trimming and J lost 1 base, with 13 bases between them. CDR1 SNHLY and CDR2 FYNNEI come from the germline V gene. This CDR3 is built from 13 residues. CDR3 in DNA: TGTGCCAGTACTTTGTACAGGTCCTACGAGCAGTACTTC. Amino acid sequence: CASTLYRSYEQYF.

The V and J genes are TRBV15 and TRBJ1-2; no clear D gene. The CDR3 has 14 residues. Trimming cost V 0 bases and J 6 bases, with 11 bases left between them. Per the germline V gene, CDR1 is LNHNV and CDR2 is YYDKDF (reference sequence). The CDR3 bases are TGTGCCACCAGCAGAGATCGCGGGCCGAATGGCTACACCTTC. This gives the protein CATSRDRGPNGYTF.

The V call is TRBV11-1, the J call TRBJ1-1, with unresolved D. This CDR3 region has 15 residues. From germline, CDR1 is SGHAT and CDR2 FQDESV (reference sequence). V lost 2 bases to trimming and J lost 0 bases, with 10 bases between them. The CDR3 protein is CASSLQANMNTEAFF. In nucleotides, the CDR3 is TGTGCCAGCAGCTTACAGGCAAATATGAACACTGAAGCTTTCTTT.

The count of this clone is one. This chain links TRBV7-6 with TRBJ1-1, with 7 positions matching TRBD1. This CDR3 region has 13 residues. V dropped 4 bases and J dropped 3; count of bases not matched to a gene: 2. In germline, CDR1 is SGHVS, CDR2 FNYEAQ. DNA for the CDR3: TGTGCCAGCAGCTCCAGGGGGGACACTGAAGCTTTCTTT. Its translation: CASSSRGDTEAFF.

The chain employs TRBV7-8 and TRBJ1-6; D is perhaps TRBD1 (5 bases). Germline assignment: CDR1 SGHVS and CDR2 FQNEAQ. V was pared by 5 bases and J by 4 bases, with 9 bases between. The CDR3 totals 14 residues. CDR3 sequence reads: CASSATGYNSPLHF. CDR3 coding DNA: TGTGCCAGCAGCGCCACAGGATATAATTCACCCCTCCACTTT.

The V gene is TRBV7-3, the J gene TRBJ2-1; 8 bases map to TRBD2. There are 16 residues in the CDR3. V shed 4 bases and J 7 bases; nucleotides not matched to a gene: 12. CDR1 SGHTA and CDR2 FQGTGA come from the germline V gene. CDR3 nucleotide sequence: TGTGCCAGCAGCTCCCTTGGCGGGGGGTCCCCGAATGAGCAGTTCTTC. It yields the protein CASSSLGGGSPNEQFF. The full variable domain, rest sourced from reference TRBV7-3 and TRBJ2-1, is GAGVSQTPSNKVTEKGKYVELRCDPISGHTALYWYRQSLGQGPEFLIYFQGTGAADDSGLPNDRFFAVRPEGSVSTLKIQRTERGDSAVYLCASSSLGGGSPNEQFFGPGTRLTVL.

The J gene is TRBJ2-7, the V gene TRBV7-9; D remains unclear. This CDR3 has 13 residues. Germline values: CDR1 SEHNR, CDR2 FQNEAQ (reference sequence). V was shortened by 0 bases and J by 6 bases, with 9 bases between the two germline ends. This CDR3 reads CASSLANGGEQYF. The DNA of the CDR3 is TGTGCCAGCAGCTTAGCTAACGGTGGCGAGCAGTACTTC.

The V and J genes are TRBV6-1 and TRBJ2-3, with D hard to call. V was trimmed by 4 bases and J by 0 bases, leaving 8 bases between them. This CDR3 contains 14 residues. The germline V gene has CDR1 MNHNS and CDR2 SASEGT. CDR3 in amino acids: CASSAAQSTDTQYF. CDR3 DNA: TGTGCCAGCAGTGCGGCACAGAGCACAGATACGCAGTATTTT.

This clone was found a few times. This sequence joins TRBV4-3 and TRBJ1-1, with D unresolved. Trimming shortened V by 0 bases and J by 1 base, and 15 bases separated the two germline ends. The germline V gene encodes CDR1 LGHNA and CDR2 YSLEER. This CDR3 has 17 amino acids. CDR3 nucleotide sequence: TGCGCCAGCAGCCAAGACGTTATACGGGGTGCGAACACTGAAGCTTTCTTT. Residues: CASSQDVIRGANTEAFF.

This CDR3 is CSVVRSGVEGEQYF. The CDR3 bases are TGCAGCGTTGTTCGGTCAGGGGTTGAAGGCGAGCAGTACTTC. The chain has TRBV29-1 and TRBJ2-7, with D possibly being TRBD1 (6 bases). This CDR3 spans 14 amino acids. Per the germline V gene, CDR1 is SQVTM and CDR2 is ANQGSEA. V gave up 4 bases and J gave up 6 bases, with 19 bases separating them.

Only one count was recorded for this clone. The V call is TRBV5-4, the J call TRBJ1-1; D uncertain. Germline V gene data show CDR1 as SGHNT and CDR2 as YYREEE (reference sequence). V was shortened by 1 base and J by 5 bases, with 18 bases between the two germline ends. The CDR3 is 16 amino acids. The CDR3 DNA is TGTGCCAGCAGCTTGAATTCGGGGTTATCGGGGACTGAAGCTTTCTTT. It translates to CASSLNSGLSGTEAFF.

The V and J genes are TRBV27 and TRBJ1-1, with D unresolved. The CDR3 extends over 12 amino acids. Trimming pared 4 bases from V and 8 bases from J, leaving 11 bases between. The germline V gene encodes CDR1 MNHEY and CDR2 SMNVEV (reference sequence). This CDR3 reads CASSSPSLEAFF. Written as DNA, the CDR3 is TGTGCCAGCAGTTCCCCCTCTCTAGAAGCTTTCTTT.

Here the CDR3 DNA reads TGTGCCAGCAGCCCGGCGGGGGGATTTTACGAGCAGTACTTC. Translating gives CASSPAGGFYEQYF. The chain joins TRBV7-8 to TRBJ2-5; TRBD2 aligns across 8 bases. TRBJ2-7 matches the DNA end more closely, so the J call is doubtful. Germline values: CDR1 SGHVS, CDR2 FQNEAQ. The CDR3 contains 14 residues.

This chain joins TRBV4-3 and TRBJ1-2; unclear D gene. The germline V gene has CDR1 LGHNA and CDR2 YSLEER. The CDR3 is made up of 15 amino acids. V gave up 0 bases and J gave up 1 base, with 9 bases separating them. The CDR3 is CASSQDPTDNYGYTF. DNA of the CDR3: TGCGCCAGCAGCCAAGATCCCACAGATAACTATGGCTACACCTTC.

The gene calls are TRBV27 and TRBJ1-3; 7 bases line up with TRBD1. The CDR3 has 14 residues. Germline CDR1 MNHEY, CDR2 SMNVEV (reference sequence). Trimming removed 7 bases from V and 3 bases from J; junction bases left unmatched: 6. The CDR3 protein is CASILDRVGNTIYF. For the CDR3, the DNA is TGTGCCAGCATCCTCGACAGGGTTGGAAACACCATATATTTT.

The rearrangement links TRBV7-3 to TRBJ2-5; possibly TRBD1 for D (6 bases). Germline values: CDR1 SGHTA, CDR2 FQGTGA. CDR3 length: 13 residues. With 5 bases removed from V and 2 bases from J, the gap between germline ends came to 9 bases. CDR3: CASSPGHQETQYF. The CDR3 DNA follows: TGTGCCAGCAGCCCGGGACATCAAGAGACCCAGTACTTC.

The chain uses TRBV7-3 and TRBJ2-1; D unresolved. Deletions cut 0 bases from V and 3 bases from J, with 9 bases between. Germline V gene sequence: CDR1 SGHTA, CDR2 FQGTGA. This CDR3 spans 15 amino acids. In nucleotides, the CDR3 is TGTGCCAGCAGCTTAACGTCCGACTTCTACAATGAGCAGTTCTTC. This encodes CASSLTSDFYNEQFF.

This clone appeared a few times. This chain joins TRBV4-1 and TRBJ1-5; no clear D. Germline V gene data show CDR1 as MGHRA and CDR2 as YSYEKL. The CDR3 totals 14 residues. The V gene lost 7 bases and the J gene lost 1 base, with 11 bases spanning the gap. CDR3 bases: TGCGCCAGCACGAGGGTCGAGAGCAATCAGCCCCAGCATTTT. This translates into CASTRVESNQPQHF.

The V and J genes are TRBV7-9 and TRBJ1-1, with D tentatively TRBD1 (6 bases). V gave up 5 bases and J gave up 0 bases, with 19 bases separating them. Germline CDR1 is SEHNR and CDR2 is FQNEAQ (reference sequence). CDR3 length: 17 amino acids. This chain's CDR3 is CASSPRDTTPMNTEAFF. The CDR3 coding sequence is TGTGCCAGCAGCCCCCGGGACACGACCCCCATGAACACTGAAGCTTTCTTT.

CDR3 coding DNA: TGCGCCAGCAGCCAAGAGCGACAGGGGAGTAACTATGGCTACACCTTC. It is translated as CASSQERQGSNYGYTF. The V gene is TRBV4-3, the J gene TRBJ1-2, with TRBD1 identical over 8 bases. The CDR3 is 16 amino acids. With 0 bases clipped from V and 1 base from J, the junction kept 4 bases outside the gene matches. Per the germline V gene, CDR1 is LGHNA and CDR2 is YSLEER.